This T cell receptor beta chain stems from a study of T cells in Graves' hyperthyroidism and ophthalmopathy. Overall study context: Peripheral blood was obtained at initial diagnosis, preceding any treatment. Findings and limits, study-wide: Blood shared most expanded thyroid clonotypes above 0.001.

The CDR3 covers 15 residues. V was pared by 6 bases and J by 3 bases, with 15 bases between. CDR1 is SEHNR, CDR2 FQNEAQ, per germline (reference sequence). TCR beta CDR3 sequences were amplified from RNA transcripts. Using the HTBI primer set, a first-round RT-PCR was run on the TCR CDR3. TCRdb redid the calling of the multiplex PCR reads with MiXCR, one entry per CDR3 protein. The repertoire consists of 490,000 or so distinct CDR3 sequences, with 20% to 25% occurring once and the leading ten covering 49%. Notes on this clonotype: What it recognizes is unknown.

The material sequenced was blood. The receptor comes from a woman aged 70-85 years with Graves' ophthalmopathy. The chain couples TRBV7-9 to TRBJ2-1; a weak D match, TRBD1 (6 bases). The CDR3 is CASRMGRGVYNEQFF. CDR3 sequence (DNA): TGTGCCAGCAGGATGGGCAGGGGAGTCTACAATGAGCAGTTCTTC.